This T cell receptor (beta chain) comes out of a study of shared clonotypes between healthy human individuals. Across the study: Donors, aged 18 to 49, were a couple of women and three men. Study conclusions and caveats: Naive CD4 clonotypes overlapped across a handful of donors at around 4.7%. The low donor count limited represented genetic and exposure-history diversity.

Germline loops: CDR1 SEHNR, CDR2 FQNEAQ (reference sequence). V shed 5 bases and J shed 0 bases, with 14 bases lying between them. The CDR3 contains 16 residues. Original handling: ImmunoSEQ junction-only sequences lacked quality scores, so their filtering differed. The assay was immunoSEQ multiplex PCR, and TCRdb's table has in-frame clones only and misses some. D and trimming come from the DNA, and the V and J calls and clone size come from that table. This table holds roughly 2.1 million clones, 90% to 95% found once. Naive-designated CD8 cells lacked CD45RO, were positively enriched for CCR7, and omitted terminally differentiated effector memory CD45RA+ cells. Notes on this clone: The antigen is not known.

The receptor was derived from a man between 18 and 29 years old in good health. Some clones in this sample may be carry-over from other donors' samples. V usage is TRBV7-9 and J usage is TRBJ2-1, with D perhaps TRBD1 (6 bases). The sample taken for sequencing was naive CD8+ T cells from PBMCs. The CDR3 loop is CASSPMGASSYNEQFF. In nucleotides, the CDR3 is TGTGCCAGCAGCCCCATGGGGGCTAGCTCCTACAATGAGCAGTTCTTC.